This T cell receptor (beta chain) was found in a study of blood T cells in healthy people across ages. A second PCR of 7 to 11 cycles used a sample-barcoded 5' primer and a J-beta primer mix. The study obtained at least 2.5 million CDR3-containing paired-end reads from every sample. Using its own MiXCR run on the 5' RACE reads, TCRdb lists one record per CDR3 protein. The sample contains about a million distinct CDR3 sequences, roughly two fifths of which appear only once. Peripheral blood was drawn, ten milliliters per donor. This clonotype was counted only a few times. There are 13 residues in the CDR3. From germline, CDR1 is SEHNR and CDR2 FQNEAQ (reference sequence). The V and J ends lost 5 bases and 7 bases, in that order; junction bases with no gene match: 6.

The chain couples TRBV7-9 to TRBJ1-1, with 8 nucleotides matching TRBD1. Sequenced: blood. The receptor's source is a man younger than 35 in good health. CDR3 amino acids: CASSLGTGFEAFF. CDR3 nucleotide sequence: TGTGCCAGCAGCCTCGGGACAGGATTTGAAGCTTTCTTT.